Below are 2 T cell receptor beta chains sequenced from a single sample in a study of shared clonotypes between healthy human individuals. Method: immunoSEQ multiplex PCR; TCRdb's copy keeps in-frame clones and lacks some. The sample lists about 1.5 million clones; roughly 97% were seen once. Sequencing input: naive CD4+ T cells sorted from blood. Subset of the sample: CD45RA+ positively selected. The receptors shown here come from a man under 40 in good health.

This chain connects TRBV18 to TRBJ2-3, with TRBD2 matching 7 bases. The germline CDR1 and CDR2 sequences are KGHSH and LQKENI. Trimming took 2 bases from V and 2 from J; bases not matched to a gene: 7. The CDR3 consists of 16 residues. The CDR3 nucleotides read TGTGCCAGCTCACCAAGTCGGCTAGCGGTCACAGATACGCAGTATTTT. Translated: CASSPSRLAVTDTQYF. The full variable domain, its missing parts supplied by reference TRBV18 and TRBJ2-3, is NAGVMQNPRHLVRRRGQEARLRCSPMKGHSHVYWYRQLPEEGLKFMVYLQKENIIDESGMPKERFSAEFPKEGPSILRIQQVVRGDSAAYFCASSPSRLAVTDTQYFGPGTRLTVL.

The CDR3 bases are TGTGCCATCAGGAGACCCCAAGATGAGCAGTTCTTC. Translating gives CAIRRPQDEQFF. The rearrangement joins TRBV10-3 to TRBJ2-1; D is undetermined. Trimming shortened V by 6 bases and J by 8 bases, and 11 bases separated the two germline ends. The length of the CDR3 is 12 residues. The germline CDR1 and CDR2 sequences are ENHRY and SYGVKD.